Shown below are 10 T cell receptor beta chains from a single sample sequenced in a study of T cells in women clearing cervical HPV infection. TCRdb keeps only in-frame clones here, not all; method: immunoSEQ multiplex PCR. The sample's table shows 30,000 to 45,000 clones. The sample was blood buffy coat. These receptors were taken from a woman aged 18 to 75 with a cervical HPV16 infection that either progressed to CIN3+ or cleared (not recorded which).

CDR3 region: CASSPTPPGTSYDYTF. CDR3 DNA, as far as it was read: TGTGCCAGCTCACCTACCCCGCCAGGCACTAGCTACGAC. J is TRBJ1-2 and V is TRBV18, with D uncertain. The missing CDR3 end, 3 residues past where the read stops, is filled in from the germline J gene. CDR1 KGHSH and CDR2 LQKENI come from the germline V gene. This CDR3 is 16 amino acids long. The full variable domain, its missing parts supplied by reference TRBV18 and TRBJ1-2, is NAGVMQNPRHLVRRRGQEARLRCSPMKGHSHVYWYRQLPEEGLKFMVYLQKENIIDESGMPKERFSAEFPKEGPSILRIQQVVRGDSAAYFCASSPTPPGTSYDYTFGSGTRLTVV.

As to this clone: The sequenced fragment ends 3 residues before the CDR3 boundary, so the rest is inferred from the germline J gene. The rearrangement joins TRBV6-1 to TRBJ2-6; D ambiguous. V lost 2 bases and J 2 bases, leaving 4 bases between the germline ends. Per the germline V gene, CDR1 is MNHNS and CDR2 is SASEGT. The CDR3 covers 14 residues. CDR3 amino acids: CASSEITGANVLTF. CDR3 bases read: TGTGCCAGCAGTGAAATAACTGGGGCCAACGTC.

Notes on this clone: The read halts 3 residues ahead of the CDR3 end, with the missing end drawn from the germline J gene. V and J are TRBV7-3 and TRBJ2-3, with 12 bases fitting TRBD1. This CDR3 contains 18 residues. Germline V gene data show CDR1 as SGHTA and CDR2 as FQGTGA. Incomplete CDR3 DNA: TGTGCCAGCACGACGGGACAGGGGGCTGTATATCGCAATCAGCCG. It specifies CASTTGQGAVYRNQP. The CDR3 in full is CASTTGQGAVYRNQPQYF.

Concerning this clone: The read finishes 3 residues shy of the CDR3 end, and the germline J gene is used to complete it. This rearrangement joins TRBV19 to TRBJ2-4, with TRBD1 matching 7 bases. Germline V gene sequence: CDR1 LNHDA, CDR2 SQIVND (reference sequence). The CDR3 has 13 amino acids. The sequenced CDR3 bases are TGTGCCAGTAGCCAGACAGGGAGCTATGGT. Residues: CASSQTGSYG. The full CDR3 sequence reads CASSQTGSYGQYF.

As regards this clone: The CDR3 end lies 3 residues beyond the end of the read and is filled in from the germline J gene. The rearrangement joins TRBV7-2 to TRBJ2-1, with no clear D. Germline CDR1 reads SGHTA; CDR2 reads FQGNSA. The CDR3 spans 15 residues. Trimming pared 5 bases from V and 4 bases from J, leaving 15 bases between. The CDR3: CASSLISTGYNEQFF. The CDR3 bases that were read are TGTGCCAGCAGCCTAATTAGCACCGGGTACAATGAG.

Points on this clone: The CDR3 extends 3 residues past the end of the read, so its final part is completed from the germline J gene. The chain recombines TRBV30 with TRBJ1-5; D perhaps matches TRBD1 (6 bases). The ends were cut back, 3 bases at V and 4 bases at J, with 16 bases in the middle. Germline V gene lookup returns CDR1 GTSNPN and CDR2 SVGIG (reference sequence). The length of the CDR3 is 15 residues. The sequenced CDR3 bases are TGTGCCTGGAGCCCCGGGACAACGACAAATCAGCCC. Amino acid sequence: CAWSPGTTTNQP. The whole CDR3 region reads CAWSPGTTTNQPQHF.

With respect to this clone: The read is 3 residues too short to cover the CDR3 end, so that end is filled in from the germline J gene. The rearrangement uses TRBV5-1 and TRBJ1-6; 11 bases fit TRBD1. The V gene end was trimmed by 4 bases and the J gene end by 7 bases; junction bases not matched to a gene: 4. This CDR3 has 15 amino acids. CDR1 and CDR2 from the germline V gene are SGHRS and YFSETQ. CDR3 in amino acids: CASSRGQGDNSPLHF. The CDR3 bases that were read are TGCGCCAGCAGCAGGGGACAGGGGGACAATTCACCC.

As regards this clone: The read ends 3 residues early relative to the CDR3; the germline J gene fills the gap. This sequence joins TRBV30 and TRBJ1-5; D remains unclear. Germline V CDR1 and CDR2: GTSNPN, SVGIG (reference sequence). The V gene lost 0 bases and the J gene lost 6 bases, with 6 bases spanning the gap. The CDR3 consists of 12 residues. The CDR3 loop reads CAWSVLGQPQHF. The CDR3 bases that were read are TGTGCCTGGAGTGTACTTGGTCAGCCC.

As concerns this clone: Coverage ceases 3 residues before the CDR3 finishes, and the germline J gene fills in the end. The rearrangement links TRBV4-1 to TRBJ1-3; 9 nucleotides align to TRBD1. CDR1 and CDR2 (germline): MGHRA, YSYEKL. CDR3 size: 16 residues. V lost 0 bases and J lost 9; bases outside the gene matches: 9. The CDR3 here is CASSQDPGQGHGTIYF. The CDR3 DNA, read in part, is TGCGCCAGCAGCCAAGATCCGGGACAGGGACATGGCACC.

Concerning this clone itself: Germline is not matched at one junction end, which may reflect a read error. The DNA ends 3 residues before the CDR3 does, and the rest of the CDR3 is filled in from the germline J gene. At the DNA level, this CDR3 is encoded by other sequences in the same sample as well. This sequence joins TRBV18 and TRBJ1-3, with D possibly being TRBD1 (6 bases). Germline CDR1 KGHSH, CDR2 LQKENI. The CDR3 is made up of 16 amino acids. The CDR3 region is CASSTVPGTPGNTIYF. CDR3 bases read: TGTGCCAGCTCCACCGTTCCTGGGACACCTGGAAACACA.